This T cell receptor (beta chain) was observed in a study of cytomegalovirus exposure and HLA in healthy donors. The data were produced by immunoSEQ multiplex PCR, yet TCRdb's version contains in-frame clones alone and is incomplete. This table has some 250,000 clones, 90% appearing once. The CDR3 runs 16 residues. The V and J ends lost 9 bases and 5 bases respectively, with 23 bases between them. Germline V CDR1 and CDR2: SGHVS, FNYEAQ. The V and J genes are TRBV7-6 and TRBJ2-1; D is unclear. This sequence originates from a woman aged 25 to 39 in good health and CMV-seronegative. Material: PBMCs. The CDR3 DNA sequence: TGTGCCAGGGCGATTTTGTCCACCATTCGTCACAATGAGCAGTTCTTC. The encoded protein is CARAILSTIRHNEQFF.